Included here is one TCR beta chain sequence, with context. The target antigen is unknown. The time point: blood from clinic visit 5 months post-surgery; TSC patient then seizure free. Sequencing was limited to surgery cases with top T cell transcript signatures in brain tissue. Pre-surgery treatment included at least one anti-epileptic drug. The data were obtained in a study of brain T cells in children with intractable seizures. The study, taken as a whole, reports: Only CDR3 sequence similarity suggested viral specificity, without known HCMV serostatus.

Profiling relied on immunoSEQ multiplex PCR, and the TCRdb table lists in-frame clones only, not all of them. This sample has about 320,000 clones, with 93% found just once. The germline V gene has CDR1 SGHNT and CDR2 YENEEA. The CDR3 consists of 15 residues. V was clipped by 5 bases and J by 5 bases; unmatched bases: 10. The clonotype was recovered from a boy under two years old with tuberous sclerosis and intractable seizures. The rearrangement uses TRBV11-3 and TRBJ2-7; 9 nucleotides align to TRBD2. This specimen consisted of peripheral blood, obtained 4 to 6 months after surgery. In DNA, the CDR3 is TGTGCCAGCAGCCAGGCGGCTAGCGGGACCCACGAGCAGTACTTC. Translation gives CASSQAASGTHEQYF.